What follows are 22 T cell receptor beta chains derived from one specimen sequenced in a study of stem cell transplantation in POMP-related autoinflammatory disease. Using immunoSEQ multiplex PCR, the repertoire was profiled, and TCRdb retains in-frame clones only, with some absent. The data contain 25,000 to 30,000 clones, roughly four fifths of them singletons. The sequencing here drew on CD4+ T cells from PBMCs, taken before stem cell transplantation. Receptors originate from a human donor with POMP-related autoinflammation and immune dysregulation (PRAID).

The CDR3 reads CASSQVSLGITSNQPQHF. The CDR3 nucleotides are TGCGCCAGCAGCCAAGTATCCCTCGGCATTACTAGCAATCAGCCCCAGCATTTT. This rearrangement joins TRBV4-1 to TRBJ1-5; D is undetermined. Trimming left V 1 base short and J 0 bases short, with 16 bases between. CDR3 size: 18 residues. Germline values: CDR1 MGHRA, CDR2 YSYEKL.

The chain has TRBV5-1 and TRBJ2-5, with D tentatively TRBD1 (6 bases). V was cut by 8 bases and J by 1 base, with 12 bases left in between. This CDR3 contains 13 residues. Germline V gene data show CDR1 as SGHRS and CDR2 as YFSETQ. This CDR3 reads CASAGALQETQYF. The DNA for the CDR3 is TGCGCCAGTGCAGGGGCCCTCCAAGAGACCCAGTACTTC.

The chain combines TRBV9 with TRBJ2-1; 8 bases match TRBD2. The CDR3 sequence is 17 residues long. V gave up 0 bases and J gave up 2 bases; unmatched junction bases: 7. The germline gives CDR1 SGDLS, CDR2 YYNGEE. In nucleotides, the CDR3 is TGTGCCAGCAGCGTAGCTACAATAGCGGGGCCCTACAATGAGCAGTTCTTC. Translating gives CASSVATIAGPYNEQFF.

This clone has only a few counts. The chain recombines TRBV5-5 with TRBJ1-3; D is possibly TRBD1 (5 bases). V was cut by 4 bases and J by 2 bases, with 16 bases left in between. This CDR3 is 16 amino acids long. Germline V gives CDR1 SGHKS, CDR2 YYEKEE (reference sequence). The CDR3 here is CASSPRDPGPGNTIYF. In DNA form, the CDR3 reads TGTGCCAGCAGCCCAAGGGACCCTGGCCCTGGAAACACCATATATTTT.

The rearrangement uses TRBV15 and TRBJ2-1; 10 bases are shared with TRBD2. Germline CDR1 and CDR2: LNHNV and YYDKDF (reference sequence). This CDR3 is built from 17 residues. Trimming took 0 bases from V and 7 from J; bases not matched to a gene: 9. The CDR3 sequence is CATSRDAPSGSINEQFF. For the CDR3, the DNA is TGTGCCACCAGCAGAGATGCGCCTAGCGGGAGTATAAATGAGCAGTTCTTC.

The chain is built from TRBV6-1 and TRBJ1-2; 7 nucleotides agree with TRBD1. CDR1 is MNHNS and CDR2 is SASEGT in the germline V gene. The J segment lost 2 bases and the V segment lost 3 bases, leaving 3 bases of the junction unmatched. The CDR3 sequence is 14 residues long. CDR3 region: CASSDGTENYGYTF. The CDR3 nucleotides read TGTGCCAGCAGTGACGGGACAGAAAACTATGGCTACACCTTC.

The V gene is TRBV5-5, the J gene TRBJ1-2; 8 bases are shared with TRBD1. V lost 4 bases and J lost 4; bases outside the gene matches: 9. The CDR3 is 15 residues long. Germline loops: CDR1 SGHKS, CDR2 YYEKEE (reference sequence). CDR3 sequence: CASSRGTGTGYGYTF. CDR3 DNA sequence: TGTGCCAGCAGCCGGGGCACCGGGACAGGCTATGGCTACACCTTC.

The chain combines TRBV10-3 with TRBJ1-5, with D possibly being TRBD1 (5 bases). This CDR3 has 13 amino acids. Germline V gene sequence: CDR1 ENHRY, CDR2 SYGVKD. The ends were cut back, 6 bases at V and 0 bases at J, with 6 bases in the middle. CDR3 sequence reads: CAIRDNSNQPQHF. The CDR3 nucleotides are TGTGCCATCAGGGACAATAGCAATCAGCCCCAGCATTTT.

The V call is TRBV6-5, the J call TRBJ2-4, with D maybe TRBD1 (6 bases). The CDR3 consists of 14 residues. V gave up 2 bases and J gave up 10 bases, with 15 bases separating them. Germline V CDR1 and CDR2: MNHEY, SVGAGI. DNA of the CDR3: TGTGCCAGCAGTTACGACAGGACCCAAGGAATTCAGTACTTC. This codes for CASSYDRTQGIQYF.

The chain uses TRBV11-2 and TRBJ2-5; D possibly corresponds to TRBD1 (7 bases). The V gene's germline CDR1 is SGHAT and CDR2 FQNNGV. V dropped 5 bases and J dropped 5 bases, with 21 bases sitting between them. This CDR3 is built from 16 residues. CDR3 sequence: CASSHLGGSRGETQYF. As DNA, the CDR3 is TGTGCCAGCAGCCACCTCGGGGGTAGCAGGGGGGAGACCCAGTACTTC.

The J gene is TRBJ2-4, the V gene TRBV6-6, with D hard to call. Germline CDR1 and CDR2: MNHNY and SVGAGI (reference sequence). Trimming left V 4 bases short and J 7 bases short, with 5 bases between. The CDR3 length is 11 residues. As DNA, the CDR3 is TGTGCCAGCAGTTCAGGCAACATTCAGTACTTC. Its translation: CASSSGNIQYF.

The chain carries TRBV5-1 and TRBJ2-1; TRBD1 might be the D (6 bases). Trimming left V 2 bases short and J 6 bases short, with 12 bases between. Per germline, CDR1 SGHRS and CDR2 YFSETQ. The CDR3 length is 14 residues. CDR3: CASSFSGAGNEQFF. CDR3 in DNA: TGCGCCAGCAGCTTCTCAGGGGCCGGCAATGAGCAGTTCTTC.

Here the CDR3 DNA reads TGTGCCAGCACCCGGGCGGGGACCATGTCTGGCTACACCTTC. Translation: CASTRAGTMSGYTF. The chain recombines TRBV7-9 with TRBJ1-2, with D maybe TRBD1 (5 bases). Germline CDR1 is SEHNR and CDR2 is FQNEAQ (reference sequence). Deletions cut 7 bases from V and 7 bases from J, with 19 bases between. The CDR3 is made up of 14 amino acids.

Notes on this clone: Mismatch with germline at one junction end may stem from a read error. The gene calls are TRBV7-7 and TRBJ2-3; D is undetermined. The germline CDR1 and CDR2 sequences are SSHAT and FNYEAQ (reference sequence). CDR3 length: 16 residues. The CDR3 protein is CASSSLTADSTDTQYF. In DNA, the CDR3 is TGTGCTAGCAGCTCACTAACAGCTGACAGCACAGATACGCAGTATTTT.

This clone was picked up one time. The chain links TRBV6-5 to TRBJ1-2; D might be TRBD1 (6 bases). The germline V gene has CDR1 MNHEY and CDR2 SVGAGI. The CDR3 sequence is 14 residues long. Trimming took off 1 base at V and 2 bases at J, with 8 bases between the two ends. CDR3 sequence (DNA): TGTGCCAGCAGTTACTGGGGGGGCAACTATGGCTACACCTTC. Translating gives CASSYWGGNYGYTF.

V gene TRBV4-1 combines with J gene TRBJ2-3; 13 nucleotides agree with TRBD2. Trimming removed 4 bases from V and 0 bases from J; junction bases left unmatched: 7. Germline-derived CDR1 and CDR2 are MGHRA and YSYEKL. The CDR3 runs 18 residues. This chain's CDR3 is CASSLGLAGIISTDTQYF. The CDR3 DNA is TGCGCCAGCAGCCTGGGACTAGCGGGGATAATTAGCACAGATACGCAGTATTTT.

This clone was counted between two and nine times. The chain is built from TRBV5-1 and TRBJ1-4; possible D gene TRBD1, 6 bases. Germline V gene lookup returns CDR1 SGHRS and CDR2 YFSETQ. Trimming pared 5 bases from V and 8 bases from J, leaving 13 bases between. CDR3 length: 13 residues. The CDR3 loop is CASSFEGDEKLFF. CDR3 nucleotides: TGCGCCAGCAGTTTTGAGGGGGACGAAAAACTGTTTTTT. The full variable domain, in which reference TRBV5-1 and TRBJ1-4 provide the parts outside the CDR3, is KAGVTQTPRYLIKTRGQQVTLSCSPISGHRSVSWYQQTPGQGLQFLFEYFSETQRNKGNFPGRFSGRQFSNSRSEMNVSTLELGDSALYLCASSFEGDEKLFFGSGTQLSVL.

V usage is TRBV5-1 and J usage is TRBJ1-3; D uncertain. Per germline, CDR1 SGHRS and CDR2 YFSETQ. The CDR3 length is 15 residues. The ends were cut back, 0 bases at V and 0 bases at J, with 7 bases in the middle. The CDR3 DNA sequence: TGCGCCAGCAGCTTGGGAACGAGCTCTGGAAACACCATATATTTT. Translation gives CASSLGTSSGNTIYF.

The CDR3 protein is CASSVSGISVYGYTF. CDR3 nucleotide sequence: TGTGCCAGCAGCGTCTCAGGGATATCTGTGTATGGCTACACCTTC. The rearrangement links TRBV9 to TRBJ1-2; D may be TRBD1 (5 bases). Deletions cut 2 bases from V and 5 bases from J, with 16 bases between. Germline assignment: CDR1 SGDLS and CDR2 YYNGEE. The CDR3 contains 15 residues.

The chain combines TRBV27 with TRBJ1-5; D ambiguous. This CDR3 is built from 14 residues. Germline CDR1 MNHEY, CDR2 SMNVEV (reference sequence). The ends were cut back, 2 bases at V and 4 bases at J, with 9 bases in the middle. CDR3: CASSLGSKNQPQHF. The CDR3, as DNA: TGTGCCAGCAGTTTAGGGTCGAAGAATCAGCCCCAGCATTTT.

This clone has more than one count but fewer than ten. The V call is TRBV4-2, the J call TRBJ2-2, with TRBD2 identical over 10 bases. This CDR3 is 19 amino acids long. Trimming took 0 bases from V and 0 from J; bases not matched to a gene: 7. CDR1 LGHNA and CDR2 YNFKEQ come from the germline V gene. The CDR3 sequence: CASSQESRLAGANTGELFF. The CDR3 DNA is TGTGCCAGCAGCCAAGAGAGTCGGCTAGCGGGGGCGAACACCGGGGAGCTGTTTTTT.

This sequence joins TRBV28 and TRBJ2-7; D possibly uses TRBD1 or TRBD2 (5 bases each). CDR1 is MDHEN and CDR2 is SYDVKM in the germline V gene. Trimming removed 3 bases from V and 2 bases from J, with 8 bases in between. This CDR3 has 13 residues. CDR3 nucleotide sequence: TGTGCCAGCAGTTTGGTGGGGGCCTACGAGCAGTACTTC. This sequence encodes CASSLVGAYEQYF.